The source of this T cell receptor beta chain is a study of neoadjuvant anti-PD-1 for oral cavity cancer. Background on the study: Non-progressing patients received a fourth nivolumab dose near day 43, then surgery on days 50-56.

Produced via immunoSEQ multiplex PCR; TCRdb's table is partial and in-frame only. Here the sample spans about 61,000 clones, 70% to 85% being singletons. The CDR3 is 16 residues long. From germline, CDR1 is KGHSH and CDR2 LQKENI. The V gene lost 2 bases and the J gene lost 7 bases, with 18 bases spanning the gap. Sequences were derived from PBMCs, sampled before nivolumab (anti-PD-1) treatment. The rearrangement joins TRBV18 to TRBJ2-1, with a possible D match to TRBD1 (6 bases). The TCR was taken from a person between 40 and 79 years old with oral cavity squamous cell carcinoma. The CDR3 bases are TGTGCCAGCTCACCATTGGACAGCCAAGAGTGGAATGAGCAGTTCTTC. Translating it yields CASSPLDSQEWNEQFF. Full variable domain (rest looked up from reference TRBV18 and TRBJ2-1): NAGVMQNPRHLVRRRGQEARLRCSPMKGHSHVYWYRQLPEEGLKFMVYLQKENIIDESGMPKERFSAEFPKEGPSILRIQQVVRGDSAAYFCASSPLDSQEWNEQFFGPGTRLTVL.